There are many counts of the clone carrying this T cell receptor (beta chain). The antigen is unknown. The CDR3 spans 15 residues. Trimming removed 1 base from V and 7 bases from J; junction bases left unmatched: 3. Peripheral blood samples of 9 to 10 milliliters were drawn from each donor. A second PCR of about 7 to 12 cycles used a sample-barcoded 5' primer and a J-beta primer mix. Every cDNA molecule carried a tag from a template-switch adaptor bearing 12 random nucleotides. TCRdb independently ran MiXCR on the 5' RACE reads; one entry per CDR3 protein. The table records 1.5 million to 2 million distinct CDR3 sequences, over 25% of them present only once. This entry is derived from a study of blood T cells in healthy people across ages. Findings of the study overall: When set beside aged donors, long-lived donors presented more naive CD4+ cells and higher diversity.

The origin of this receptor is a woman in her 30s in good health. Sequencing was performed on blood. The rearrangement links TRBV12-3 or TRBV12-4 to TRBJ2-1; 11 bases are shared with TRBD2. The CDR3 sequence: CASSLGSGGVNEQFF. The CDR3 coding sequence is TGTGCCAGCAGTTTAGGTAGCGGGGGGGTGAATGAGCAGTTCTTC.